The rows below give T cell receptor beta chains drawn from one sample of a study of T cells after yellow fever vaccination. One entry per CDR3 protein results from TCRdb running MiXCR on the 5' RACE reads. The sample records 200,000 to 300,000 distinct CDR3 sequences, 10% to 15% being singletons. The sample here was CD4+ T cells sorted from PBMCs, taken 45 days after the yellow fever booster vaccination. Receptors originate from a man aged 25 to 40 who received the YFV17D yellow fever vaccine. Both conserved end residues are part of each CDR3. Fields, in order: clone size, D gene, J gene, V gene, CDR3 DNA, CDR3 protein. A D gene is named only where the DNA matches it firmly. Clone size is stated in some rows and not others, as once, few, many or a class when expanded.

NA NA TRBJ2-5 TRBV7-2 TGTGCCAGCAAAAGGGGGGGGCGGGATCAAGAGACCCAGTACTTC CASKRGGRDQETQYF
NA NA TRBJ1-6 TRBV12-3/TRBV12-4 TGTGCCAGCAGTTTCTTCGGTAATGATTCACCCCTCCACTTT CASSFFGNDSPLHF
NA NA TRBJ2-4 TRBV28 TGTGCCAGCAGTTCGGACACGGACATTCAGTACTTC CASSSDTDIQYF
NA TRBD2 TRBJ2-1 TRBV7-9 TGTGCCAGCAGCTTAGAGGGAAAGGCCGGGACTAGCGGCTACAATGAGCAGTTCTTC CASSLEGKAGTSGYNEQFF
many NA TRBJ2-1 TRBV3-1 TGTGCCAGCAGCGGGGTATCCGAGCAGTTCTTC CASSGVSEQFF
few TRBD1 TRBJ2-5 TRBV18 TGTGCCAGCTCACCACCGAACAGGGGGCAGCAAGAGACCCAGTACTTC CASSPPNRGQQETQYF
NA NA TRBJ2-3 TRBV6-4 TGTGCCAGCAGCCCGGGACCTAATGCAGATACGCAGTATTTT CASSPGPNADTQYF
few NA TRBJ1-2 TRBV6-2/TRBV6-3 TGTGCCAGCAGGAGGGCGGTTGGCTACACCTTC CASRRAVGYTF
once NA TRBJ1-4 TRBV7-2 TGTGCCAGCAGCTTCTCCGGTCGCGTTAATGAAAAACTGTTTTTT CASSFSGRVNEKLFF
few TRBD2 TRBJ2-5 TRBV5-1 TGCGCCAGCAGCTTGGGGACTAGCGGGGGTCAAGAGACCCAGTACTTC CASSLGTSGGQETQYF
NA NA TRBJ2-7 TRBV29-1 TGCAGCGTTCTCAGGGATTCCTACGAGCAGTACTTC CSVLRDSYEQYF
NA TRBD2 TRBJ2-1 TRBV7-2 TGTGCCAGTGAACCGGGACTAGCGGGACGTGAGCAGTTCTTC CASEPGLAGREQFF
NA NA TRBJ1-2 TRBV7-2 TGTGCCAGCAGCTTAGGTCGATACGGCTACACCTTC CASSLGRYGYTF
many NA TRBJ2-3 TRBV20-1 TGCAGTGCTAGACCCCGCCCAGCGGATACGCAGTATTTT CSARPRPADTQYF
few NA TRBJ2-3 TRBV3-1 TGTGCCAGCAGCGCACCCTTCATGGGCACAGATACGCAGTATTTT CASSAPFMGTDTQYF
few NA TRBJ2-1 TRBV7-2 TGTGCCAGCAGCTTAGTGGGGACCACCTACAATGAGCAGTTCTTC CASSLVGTTYNEQFF
NA TRBD1 TRBJ1-1 TRBV11-2 TGTGCCAGCAGCTTCAGGGGGCGCGACACTGAAGCTTTCTTT CASSFRGRDTEAFF
NA NA TRBJ1-1 TRBV18 TGTGCCAGCTCACCAGGGGCGGGGGCGGCCGAAGCTTTCTTT CASSPGAGAAEAFF
NA NA TRBJ2-3 TRBV12-3/TRBV12-4 TGTGCCAGCGAGCGGCACACAGATACGCAGTATTTT CASERHTDTQYF
few NA TRBJ2-4 TRBV28 TGTGCCAGCAGTTTACGGGTTGACAAAAACATTCAGTACTTC CASSLRVDKNIQYF
few NA TRBJ1-6 TRBV4-3 TGCGCCAGCAGCCGTAACGGCAGGGTGGTACCCCTCCACTTT CASSRNGRVVPLHF
few TRBD2 TRBJ2-2 TRBV5-5 TGTGCCAGCAGATCCGGGACTAGCGGGCCCCCTTGGGAGCTGTTTTTT CASRSGTSGPPWELFF
few NA TRBJ2-7 TRBV29-1 TGCAGCGTGAGCCGGGACCCCCGCTCCTACGAGCAGTACTTC CSVSRDPRSYEQYF
many NA TRBJ2-2 TRBV18 TGTGCCAGCTCAACCCCGAACACCGGGGAGCTGTTTTTT CASSTPNTGELFF